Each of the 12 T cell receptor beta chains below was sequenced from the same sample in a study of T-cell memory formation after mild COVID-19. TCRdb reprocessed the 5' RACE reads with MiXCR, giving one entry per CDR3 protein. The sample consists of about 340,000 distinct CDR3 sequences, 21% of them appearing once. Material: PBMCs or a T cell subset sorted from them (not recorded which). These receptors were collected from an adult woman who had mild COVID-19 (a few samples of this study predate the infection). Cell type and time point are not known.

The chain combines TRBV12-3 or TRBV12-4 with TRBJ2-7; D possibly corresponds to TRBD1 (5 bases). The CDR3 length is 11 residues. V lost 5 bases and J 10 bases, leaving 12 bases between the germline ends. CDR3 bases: TGTGCCAGCAGTGATCAGGGTGTTCAGTACTTC. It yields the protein CASSDQGVQYF.

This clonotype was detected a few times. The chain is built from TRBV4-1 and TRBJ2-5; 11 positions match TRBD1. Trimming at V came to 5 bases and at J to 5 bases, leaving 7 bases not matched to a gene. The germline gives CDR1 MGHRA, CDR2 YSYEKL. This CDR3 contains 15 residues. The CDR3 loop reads CASSAGQGAGETQYF. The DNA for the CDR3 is TGCGCCAGCAGCGCCGGACAGGGGGCAGGGGAGACCCAGTACTTC.

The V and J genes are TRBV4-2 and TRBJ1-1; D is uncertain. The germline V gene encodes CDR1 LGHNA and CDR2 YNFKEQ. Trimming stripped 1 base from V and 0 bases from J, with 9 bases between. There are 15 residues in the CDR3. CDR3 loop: CASSQAGRLNTEAFF. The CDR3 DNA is TGTGCCAGCAGCCAAGCTGGCCGTCTGAACACTGAAGCTTTCTTT.

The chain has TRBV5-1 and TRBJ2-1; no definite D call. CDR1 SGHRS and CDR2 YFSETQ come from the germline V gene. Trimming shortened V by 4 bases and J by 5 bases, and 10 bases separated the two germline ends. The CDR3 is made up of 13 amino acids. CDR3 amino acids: CASSPLIHNEQFF. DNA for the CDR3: TGCGCCAGCAGCCCTCTGATCCACAATGAGCAGTTCTTC.

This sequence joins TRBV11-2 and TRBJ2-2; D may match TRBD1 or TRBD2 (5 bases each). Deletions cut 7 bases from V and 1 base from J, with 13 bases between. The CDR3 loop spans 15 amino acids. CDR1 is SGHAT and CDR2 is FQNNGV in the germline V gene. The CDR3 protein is CASTRDQRNTGELFF. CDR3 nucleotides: TGTGCCAGCACTAGGGACCAAAGGAACACCGGGGAGCTGTTTTTT.

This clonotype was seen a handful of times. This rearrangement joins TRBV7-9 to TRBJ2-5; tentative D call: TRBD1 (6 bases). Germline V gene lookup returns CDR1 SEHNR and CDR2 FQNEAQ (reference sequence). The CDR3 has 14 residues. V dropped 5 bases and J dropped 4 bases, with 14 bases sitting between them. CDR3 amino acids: CASSGTQGPETQYF. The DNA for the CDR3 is TGTGCCAGCAGCGGGACACAGGGACCAGAGACCCAGTACTTC.

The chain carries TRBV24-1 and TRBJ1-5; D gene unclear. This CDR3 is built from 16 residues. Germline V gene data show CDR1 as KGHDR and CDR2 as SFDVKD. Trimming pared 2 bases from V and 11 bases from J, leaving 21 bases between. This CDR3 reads CATSDSDPADLSSQHF. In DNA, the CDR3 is TGTGCCACCAGTGATTCCGATCCGGCAGATTTGTCGTCCCAGCATTTT.

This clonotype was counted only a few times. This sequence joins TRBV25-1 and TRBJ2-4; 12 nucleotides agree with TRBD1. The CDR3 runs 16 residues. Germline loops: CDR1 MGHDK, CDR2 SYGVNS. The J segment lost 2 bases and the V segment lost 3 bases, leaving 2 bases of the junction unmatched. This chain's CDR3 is CASSDRDRGPKNIQYF. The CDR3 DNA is TGTGCCAGCAGTGATCGGGACAGGGGGCCCAAAAACATTCAGTACTTC.

CDR3 sequence (DNA): TGTGCCAGCAGTTTAGCGGGGCGGCTATTAGACTATGGCTACACCTTC. Its translation is CASSLAGRLLDYGYTF. This rearrangement joins TRBV12-3 or TRBV12-4 to TRBJ1-2, with a weak D call TRBD1 (5 bases). The CDR3 runs to 16 residues. V was cut by 0 bases and J by 3 bases, with 14 bases left in between.

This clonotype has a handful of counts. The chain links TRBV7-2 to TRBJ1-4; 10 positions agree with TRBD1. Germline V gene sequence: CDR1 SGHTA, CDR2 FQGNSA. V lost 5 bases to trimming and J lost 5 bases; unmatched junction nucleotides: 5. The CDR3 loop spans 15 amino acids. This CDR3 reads CASSPRTGGNEKLFF. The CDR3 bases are TGTGCCAGCAGCCCGCGGACAGGGGGGAATGAAAAACTGTTTTTT. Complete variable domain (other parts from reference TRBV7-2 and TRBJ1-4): GAGVSQSPSNKVTEKGKDVELRCDPISGHTALYWYRQSLGQGLEFLIYFQGNSAPDKSGLPSDRFSAERTGGSVSTLTIQRTQQEDSAVYLCASSPRTGGNEKLFFGSGTQLSVL.

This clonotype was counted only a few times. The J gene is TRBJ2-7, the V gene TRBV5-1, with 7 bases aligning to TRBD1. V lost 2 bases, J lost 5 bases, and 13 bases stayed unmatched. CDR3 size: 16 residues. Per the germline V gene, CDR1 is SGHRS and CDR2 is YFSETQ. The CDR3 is CASSFTGVARGNEQYF. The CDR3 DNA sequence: TGCGCCAGCAGCTTTACAGGGGTCGCCAGGGGAAACGAGCAGTACTTC.

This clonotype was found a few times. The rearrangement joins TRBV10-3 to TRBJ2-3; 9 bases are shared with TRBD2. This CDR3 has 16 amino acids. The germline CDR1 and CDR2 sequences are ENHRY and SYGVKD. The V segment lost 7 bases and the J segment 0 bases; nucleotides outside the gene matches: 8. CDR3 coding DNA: TGTGCCATCAAACGAGGCGGGAGGGAGAGCACAGATACGCAGTATTTT. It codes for CAIKRGGRESTDTQYF.